The present T cell receptor (beta chain) was sequenced within a study of fetal regulatory T cell absence and autoimmunity. General observations from the study: Cord blood and pancreas showed broadly similar TRB gene family usage. Some top pancreas TCR clones were over 95-fold enriched versus cord blood.

The method was immunoSEQ multiplex PCR; TCRdb's version includes in-frame clones alone and lacks a portion of them. The table includes around 100,000 clones, 55% to 75% detected once. Regarding this clone: Its specificity is unknown. The sample holds other DNA sequences that translate to the same CDR3.

CDR1 and CDR2 (germline): GTSNPN, SVGIG (reference sequence). The CDR3 runs to 11 residues. The V and J ends lost 3 bases and 4 bases respectively, with 3 bases between them. The chain is built from TRBV30 and TRBJ2-2, with D unclear. This TCR was sampled from a male donor with IPEX syndrome. Sequenced input: pancreas tissue. DNA of the CDR3: TGTGCCTGGAGCCCCACCGGGGAGCTGTTTTTT. Residues: CAWSPTGELFF.